This T cell receptor beta chain was retrieved from a study of T cell repertoires in cytomegalovirus infection. Study overall: A matching HLA type, together with CMV infection, was signaled by public TCR beta signatures.

TCRdb used MiXCR to reprocess the reads, holding one entry per CDR3 protein. The sample contains some 700,000 distinct CDR3 sequences, 30% to 35% of which appear only once. A note on this clonotype: No antigen is known for it.

The starting material was cultured PBMCs, obtained from culture after CMV antigen stimulation. This clonotype originated in a human donor in good health (CMV status not recorded). Some clones in this sample may be carry-over from other donors' samples.

The CDR3 sequence: CASSPPGQYNEQFF. CDR3 sequence (DNA): TGTGCCAGCAGTCCGCCGGGACAGTACAATGAGCAGTTCTTC. The chain joins TRBV28 to TRBJ2-1; TRBD1 aligns across 7 bases. This CDR3 spans 14 amino acids. CDR1 is MDHEN and CDR2 is SYDVKM in the germline V gene. The trim removed 5 bases at V and 4 bases at J, leaving 5 bases unmatched.